This T cell receptor beta chain was obtained from a study of post-analysis software for immune sequencing data. Prepared TCR beta cDNA libraries contained unique molecular identifiers. TCRdb called the PCR reads again in MiXCR, with one record for every CDR3 protein. The sample has hundreds of thousands of distinct CDR3 sequences, roughly 50% seen once. Source material: blood. The TCR was taken from a girl between 5 and 17 years old with multiple sclerosis.

CDR3 DNA sequence: TGCGCCAGCAGAACGGGACAGGATGGGAATGAGCAGTTCTTC. The encoded protein is CASRTGQDGNEQFF. The V gene is TRBV5-1, the J gene TRBJ2-1; TRBD1 aligns across 8 bases. Germline loops: CDR1 SGHRS, CDR2 YFSETQ. The J segment lost 7 bases and the V segment lost 5 bases, leaving 8 bases of the junction unmatched. CDR3 size: 14 residues.